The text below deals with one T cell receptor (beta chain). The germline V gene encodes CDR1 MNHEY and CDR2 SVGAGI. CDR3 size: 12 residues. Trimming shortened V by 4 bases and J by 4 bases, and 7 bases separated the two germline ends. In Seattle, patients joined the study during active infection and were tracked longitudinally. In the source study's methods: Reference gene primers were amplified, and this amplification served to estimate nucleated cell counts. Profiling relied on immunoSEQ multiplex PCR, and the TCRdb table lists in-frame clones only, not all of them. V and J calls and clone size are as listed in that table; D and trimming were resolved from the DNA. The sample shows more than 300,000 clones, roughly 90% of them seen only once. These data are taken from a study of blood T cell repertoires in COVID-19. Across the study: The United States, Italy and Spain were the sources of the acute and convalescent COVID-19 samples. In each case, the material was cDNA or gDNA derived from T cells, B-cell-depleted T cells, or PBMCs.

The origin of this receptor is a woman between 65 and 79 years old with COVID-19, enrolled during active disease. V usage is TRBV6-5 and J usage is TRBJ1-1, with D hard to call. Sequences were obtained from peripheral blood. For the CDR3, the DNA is TGTGCCAGCAGTTTCAGAGGCACTGAAGCTTTCTTT. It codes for CASSFRGTEAFF.